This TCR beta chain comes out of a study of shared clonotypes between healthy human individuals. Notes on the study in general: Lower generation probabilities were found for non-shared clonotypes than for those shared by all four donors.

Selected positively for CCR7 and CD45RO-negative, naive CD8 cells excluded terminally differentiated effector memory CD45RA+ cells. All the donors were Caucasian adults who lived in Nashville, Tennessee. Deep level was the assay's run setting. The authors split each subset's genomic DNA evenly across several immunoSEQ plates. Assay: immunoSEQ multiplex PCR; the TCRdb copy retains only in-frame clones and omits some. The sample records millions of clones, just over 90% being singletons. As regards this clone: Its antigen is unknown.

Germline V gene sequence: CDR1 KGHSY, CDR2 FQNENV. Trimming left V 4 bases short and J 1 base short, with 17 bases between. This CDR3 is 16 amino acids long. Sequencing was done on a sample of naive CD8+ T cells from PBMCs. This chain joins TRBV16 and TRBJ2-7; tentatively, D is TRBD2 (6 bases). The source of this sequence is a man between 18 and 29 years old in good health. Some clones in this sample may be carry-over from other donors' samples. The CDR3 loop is CASSRQRMGGSYEQYF. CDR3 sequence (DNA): TGTGCCAGCAGCCGTCAACGAATGGGGGGATCCTACGAGCAGTACTTC.